The rows below give T cell receptor beta chains drawn from one sample of a study of human T cells and chemical hapten exposure. Via MiXCR, TCRdb re-called the RACE reads, giving one row per CDR3 protein. The profile shows some 74,000 distinct CDR3 sequences, around 13% of them singletons. The material was whole blood, obtained in connection with sensitization to the hapten diphenylcyclopropenone (DPC). Receptors originate from a woman between 45 and 60 years old with alopecia areata. Some clones in this sample may be carry-over from other donors' samples. The CDR3 runs from the conserved cysteine through the conserved F or W. The D gene is left open where the match is weak. Expanded clones get a size class; other rows say once, few or many, or leave the size out.

v_call	j_call	d_call	clone_size	cdr3_aa	cdr3_nt
TRBV6-2/TRBV6-3	TRBJ2-5	TRBD1	.	CASSFGPTGIETQYF	TGTGCCAGCAGTTTCGGGCCGACAGGGATAGAGACCCAGTACTTC
TRBV7-2	TRBJ2-3	TRBD2	.	CASSLRLAGHTDTQYF	TGTGCCAGCAGCCTAAGACTAGCGGGACACACAGATACGCAGTATTTT
TRBV3-1	TRBJ2-1	TRBD1	.	CASSTPDRAVGNEQFF	TGTGCCAGCAGCACCCCGGACAGGGCGGTGGGGAATGAGCAGTTCTTC
TRBV20-1	TRBJ2-3	.	.	CSAIPQTDTQYF	TGCAGTGCTATTCCCCAGACAGATACGCAGTATTTT
TRBV5-4	TRBJ2-1	TRBD1	few	CASSFRAGTGENEQFF	TGTGCCAGCAGCTTTCGGGCCGGGACAGGGGAGAATGAGCAGTTCTTC
TRBV3-1	TRBJ2-6	.	many	CASSQVRRPGANVLTF	TGTGCCAGCAGCCAAGTTCGGCGGCCCGGGGCCAACGTCCTGACTTTC
TRBV11-2	TRBJ2-3	.	many	CASSLAYSGQFTDTQYF	TGTGCCAGCAGCTTAGCATACAGTGGACAGTTCACAGATACGCAGTATTTT
TRBV7-8	TRBJ1-4	.	many	CASSLRTEKLFF	TGTGCCAGCAGCCTGAGGACAGAAAAACTGTTTTTT
TRBV5-1	TRBJ1-1	.	.	CASSSGPERVPEAFF	TGCGCCAGCAGCTCCGGGCCCGAGAGGGTCCCTGAAGCTTTCTTT
TRBV25-1	TRBJ2-7	TRBD2	many	CASSWGGLIYEQYF	TGTGCCAGCAGTTGGGGGGGACTGATTTACGAGCAGTACTTC
TRBV18	TRBJ1-5	TRBD1	many	CASSPDRAVQPQHF	TGTGCCAGCTCACCGGACAGGGCTGTACAGCCCCAGCATTTT
TRBV20-1	TRBJ1-1	TRBD1	.	CSARTGGTEAFF	TGCAGTGCTAGGACAGGGGGCACTGAAGCTTTCTTT
TRBV2	TRBJ1-6	.	few	CASGGNSPLHF	TGTGCCAGCGGGGGAAATTCACCCCTCCACTTT
TRBV7-3	TRBJ1-6	.	many	CASSLSYNSPLHF	TGTGCCAGCAGCTTATCCTATAATTCACCCCTCCACTTT
TRBV20-1	TRBJ2-7	TRBD2	.	CSAMSGRSSYEQYF	TGCAGTGCTATGAGCGGGAGAAGCTCCTACGAGCAGTACTTC
TRBV5-4	TRBJ2-7	.	many	CASSLERYEQYF	TGTGCCAGCAGCTTGGAGCGGTACGAGCAGTACTTC
TRBV7-9	TRBJ1-1	TRBD1	.	CASSLIGQGSTEAFF	TGTGCCAGCAGCTTGATAGGACAGGGCAGCACTGAAGCTTTCTTT
TRBV29-1	TRBJ2-2	.	few	CSVEFQGQEGTGELFF	TGCAGCGTTGAGTTTCAGGGGCAGGAGGGCACCGGGGAGCTGTTTTTT
TRBV30	TRBJ2-3	TRBD2	few	CAWSVQGLADTQYF	TGTGCCTGGAGTGTACAGGGACTAGCAGATACGCAGTATTTT
TRBV12-3/TRBV12-4	TRBJ2-5	.	.	CASSPWDTAGETQYF	TGTGCCAGCAGTCCCTGGGACACCGCTGGAGAGACCCAGTACTTC
TRBV12-3/TRBV12-4	TRBJ2-5	TRBD2	few	CASSPPSSGKETQYF	TGTGCCAGCAGTCCTCCTTCTAGCGGGAAAGAGACCCAGTACTTC
TRBV6-2/TRBV6-3	TRBJ2-1	TRBD2	few	CASSSPGTSKCPFF	TGTGCCAGCAGTTCCCCCGGGACTAGCAAGTGCCCGTTCTTC
TRBV5-5	TRBJ2-1	.	many	CASSLVPVSSYNEQFF	TGTGCCAGCAGCTTAGTTCCAGTCAGCTCCTACAATGAGCAGTTCTTC
TRBV29-1	TRBJ1-1	TRBD1	once	CSGLQGFNTEAFF	TGCAGCGGACTACAGGGGTTTAACACTGAAGCTTTCTTT
TRBV20-1	TRBJ1-4	.	.	CSARDMKPIGEKLFF	TGCAGTGCTAGAGATATGAAACCTATAGGAGAAAAACTGTTTTTT
TRBV27	TRBJ1-4	.	few	CASSFGGLPNEKLFF	TGTGCCAGCAGTTTCGGGGGGTTGCCTAATGAAAAACTGTTTTTT
TRBV11-2	TRBJ2-5	.	few	CASSLDRGQETQYF	TGTGCCAGCAGCTTAGATAGGGGGCAAGAGACCCAGTACTTC
TRBV28	TRBJ2-7	.	few	CASSEGRGVEQYF	TGTGCCAGCAGTGAGGGCCGTGGTGTCGAGCAGTACTTC
TRBV29-1	TRBJ2-7	.	many	CSVGQVGSYEQYF	TGCAGCGTTGGCCAGGTCGGCTCCTACGAGCAGTACTTC
TRBV11-2	TRBJ2-3	TRBD2	few	CASSPGLAGVSDTQYF	TGTGCCAGCAGCCCGGGACTAGCGGGAGTATCAGATACGCAGTATTTT
TRBV5-6	TRBJ2-4	.	.	CASRGWAKNIQYF	TGTGCCAGCAGAGGGTGGGCCAAAAACATTCAGTACTTC
TRBV12-3/TRBV12-4	TRBJ2-6	.	.	CATNEIAPGANVLTF	TGTGCCACCAATGAAATTGCTCCTGGGGCCAACGTCCTGACTTTC
TRBV29-1	TRBJ1-1	.	many	CSVRETRAEAFF	TGCAGCGTGAGGGAGACGAGGGCTGAAGCTTTCTTT
TRBV4-1	TRBJ1-1	.	many	CASSQGTASTEAFF	TGCGCCAGCAGCCAAGGGACGGCTTCCACTGAAGCTTTCTTT
TRBV5-6	TRBJ1-1	.	many	CASSLVGYGRNTEAFF	TGTGCCAGCAGCTTGGTAGGGTACGGTCGGAACACTGAAGCTTTCTTT
TRBV7-9	TRBJ1-5	TRBD1	few	CASSLTGDGDQPQHF	TGTGCCAGCAGCTTAACAGGGGATGGGGATCAGCCCCAGCATTTT
TRBV2	TRBJ1-5	.	many	CASSEGYREPQHF	TGTGCCAGCAGTGAAGGGTATCGGGAGCCCCAGCATTTT
TRBV5-4	TRBJ2-5	.	many	CASSSQGEKTQYF	TGTGCCAGCAGCTCACAGGGAGAGAAGACCCAGTACTTC
TRBV10-2	TRBJ1-4	.	few	CASWGGEKLFF	TGCGCCAGCTGGGGTGGCGAAAAACTGTTTTTT
TRBV11-2	TRBJ2-2	.	many	CASSLVGSGISGELFF	TGTGCCAGCAGCTTAGTAGGGTCAGGGATATCCGGGGAGCTGTTTTTT
TRBV29-1	TRBJ2-7	.	.	CSVTVGTYEQYF	TGCAGCGTTACCGTGGGGACCTACGAGCAGTACTTC